Detailed here is one T cell receptor beta chain. No antigen is known for it. The data originate from a study of PD-1 blockade in classical Hodgkin lymphoma. Turning to the study itself: Once every 2 weeks, patients received intravenous nivolumab at 3 mg/kg.

Measured with immunoSEQ multiplex PCR; TCRdb has only the in-frame clones, and not every one. Here the sample spans 43,000 or so clones, roughly 90% being singletons. Study findings and constraints: No one has yet defined what causes the repertoire differences, which may be disease activity or prior therapy. A significant rise in TCR diversity by C4D1 was seen for CD4+ but not CD8+ cells.

The length of the CDR3 is 16 residues. All patients relapsed after autologous stem cell transplantation, and brentuximab vedotin exposure varied. Reported best responses ranged across complete response, partial response or progressive disease. This clonotype was obtained from a human donor with classical Hodgkin lymphoma. The material was peripheral blood mononuclear cells (PBMCs), obtained at baseline. The chain links TRBV12-2 to TRBJ2-5; the table calls TRBD2, which could not be checked here. TRBV12-2 corresponds to a pseudogene. CDR3 DNA: TGTGCAAGTCGCAAAAGGGAGGGGCCGGTGGCGGAGACCCAGTACTTC. This sequence encodes CASRKREGPVAETQYF.